The next 23 T cell receptor beta chains were all read from a single sample in a study of blood T cell repertoires in COVID-19. TCRdb keeps only in-frame clones here, not all; method: immunoSEQ multiplex PCR. The data contain a few hundred thousand clones, 89% of them seen just once; the ten biggest clones take up over 1%. Sequenced sample: peripheral blood. These receptors all come from a middle-aged man with acute or convalescent COVID-19.

This chain uses TRBV5-4 with TRBJ2-1; TRBD2 aligns across 13 bases. Trimming removed 4 bases from V and 4 bases from J; junction bases left unmatched: 11. The germline CDR1 and CDR2 sequences are SGHNT and YYREEE (reference sequence). This CDR3 region has 18 residues. The CDR3 DNA sequence: TGTGCCAGCAGCCGAGCCCGGACTAGCGGGGGCGATTACAATGAGCAGTTCTTC. This codes for CASSRARTSGGDYNEQFF.

This chain connects TRBV9 to TRBJ2-5, with D possibly being TRBD2 (6 bases). In germline, CDR1 is SGDLS, CDR2 YYNGEE. CDR3 size: 14 residues. V lost 3 bases and J lost 2, with 11 bases in between. The CDR3 DNA reads TGTGCCAGCAGCGCCGGAGGGCGGCAAGAGACCCAGTACTTC. It is translated as CASSAGGRQETQYF.

The V gene is TRBV3-1 (or the pseudogene TRBV3-2), the J gene TRBJ1-2; possible D gene TRBD1, 5 bases. The CDR3 runs 15 residues. Germline V gene data show CDR1 as LGHDT and CDR2 as YNNKEL (reference sequence). V lost 0 bases, J lost 7 bases, and 15 bases lay in between. The CDR3 region has the DNA TGTGCCAGCAGCCAAGATAGGAGGGGTCGGTCTGGCTACACCTTC. It translates to CASSQDRRGRSGYTF.

The chain carries TRBV27 and TRBJ1-4; 8 nucleotides agree with TRBD1. CDR1 and CDR2 from the germline V gene are MNHEY and SMNVEV (reference sequence). V trimming: 5 bases; J trimming: 3 bases; junction bases outside the gene matches: 8. The CDR3 is made up of 16 amino acids. The CDR3 DNA reads TGTGCCAGCAGTCCTACCCCGGGACAGGCTAATGAAAAACTGTTTTTT. Translating gives CASSPTPGQANEKLFF.

The chain recombines TRBV6-5 with TRBJ2-1, with D tentatively TRBD1 (5 bases). V dropped 4 bases and J dropped 3 bases, with 7 bases sitting between them. The CDR3 spans 13 residues. Per the germline V gene, CDR1 is MNHEY and CDR2 is SVGAGI. CDR3 protein: CASSSDSYNEQFF. CDR3 DNA: TGTGCCAGCAGTTCCGACAGCTACAATGAGCAGTTCTTC.

This chain connects TRBV4-1 to TRBJ2-7, with D maybe TRBD2 (5 bases). The V gene lost 3 bases and the J gene lost 2 bases, with 14 bases spanning the gap. The CDR3 is 15 residues long. Per the germline V gene, CDR1 is MGHRA and CDR2 is YSYEKL. CDR3: CASSHGMTGTYEQYF. CDR3 DNA: TGCGCCAGCAGCCATGGGATGACGGGAACCTACGAGCAGTACTTC.

This clone was observed a single time. This rearrangement joins TRBV19 to TRBJ2-7; the D gene is possibly TRBD1 (5 bases). The germline CDR1 and CDR2 sequences are LNHDA and SQIVND (reference sequence). V was clipped by 6 bases and J by 0 bases, with 12 bases between them. The CDR3 has 14 residues. CDR3 protein: CASSRRQSSYEQYF. As DNA, the CDR3 is TGTGCCAGTAGCCGCCGACAGAGCTCCTACGAGCAGTACTTC.

With regard to this clone: Germline is not matched at one junction end, which may reflect a read error. The V and J genes are TRBV30 and TRBJ2-3, with 10 bases lining up with TRBD2. Germline lookup yields CDR1 GTSNPN and CDR2 SVGIG (reference sequence). The CDR3 has 14 residues. CDR3 nucleotide sequence: TGTGCCGGGAGGACTAGCGGCGCCACAGATACGCAGTATTTT. This sequence encodes CAGRTSGATDTQYF.

The chain employs TRBV7-8 and TRBJ2-1, with a tentative D call TRBD2 (5 bases). The V and J ends lost 0 bases and 3 bases respectively, with 12 bases between them. Germline V gives CDR1 SGHVS, CDR2 FQNEAQ. CDR3 size: 16 residues. The CDR3 nucleotides read TGTGCCAGCAGCTTAGCCGCTACTAGTTTCTACAATGAGCAGTTCTTC. This translates into CASSLAATSFYNEQFF.

The rearrangement uses TRBV3-1 (or the pseudogene TRBV3-2) and TRBJ2-2; D might be TRBD1 (6 bases). The V gene lost 2 bases and the J gene lost 5 bases, with 15 bases spanning the gap. CDR1 is LGHDT, CDR2 YNNKEL, per germline (reference sequence). The CDR3 covers 16 residues. CDR3 coding DNA: TGTGCCAGCAGCCAAAATTACAGGGTGGGGACCGGGGAGCTGTTTTTT. Translated, it gives CASSQNYRVGTGELFF.

The chain joins TRBV24-1 to TRBJ1-2, with 7 nucleotides matching TRBD1. The CDR3 is 13 amino acids. The trim removed 3 bases at V and 8 bases at J, leaving 5 bases unmatched. Germline V CDR1 and CDR2: KGHDR, SFDVKD. The CDR3 here is CATSDVDRDGYTF. DNA of the CDR3: TGTGCCACCAGTGATGTTGACAGGGACGGCTACACCTTC.

The chain recombines TRBV2 with TRBJ2-5; D ambiguous. The V gene's germline CDR1 is SNHLY and CDR2 FYNNEI. V was trimmed by 3 bases and J by 1 base, leaving 6 bases between them. The CDR3 has 13 residues. CDR3 bases: TGTGCCAGCAGTGAGTGGAGCCAAGAGACCCAGTACTTC. Translated, it gives CASSEWSQETQYF.

CDR3 protein: CASSLLQGENNEQYF. The CDR3 nucleotides are TGTGCCAGCAGTTTATTACAGGGAGAAAATAACGAGCAGTACTTC. The chain couples TRBV27 to TRBJ2-7; D perhaps matches TRBD1 (6 bases). V was cut by 1 base and J by 5 bases, with 15 bases left in between. This CDR3 contains 15 residues. CDR1 is MNHEY and CDR2 is SMNVEV in the germline V gene (reference sequence).

The chain employs TRBV28 and TRBJ1-4; the match to TRBD1 covers 8 bases. Looked up from germline, CDR1 is MDHEN and CDR2 is SYDVKM. Trimming at V came to 3 bases and at J to 8 bases, leaving 11 bases not matched to a gene. The CDR3 has 16 residues. For the CDR3, the DNA is TGTGCCAGCAGTTTCGTCCATCAGGGGGCTGGCGAAAAACTGTTTTTT. It encodes CASSFVHQGAGEKLFF.

J is TRBJ2-5 and V is TRBV5-4; possibly TRBD1 for D (5 bases). Between the trimmed V and J ends, which lost 4 bases and 1 base, there was a span of 11 bases. Looked up from germline, CDR1 is SGHNT and CDR2 is YYREEE (reference sequence). The CDR3 spans 14 residues. This CDR3 reads CASSLQEFQETQYF. CDR3 in DNA: TGTGCCAGCAGCCTACAGGAATTCCAAGAGACCCAGTACTTC.

CDR3 residues: CASSLGTGNSYNSPLHF. CDR3 sequence (DNA): TGTGCCAGCAGTTTAGGGACAGGGAATTCCTATAATTCACCCCTCCACTTT. This rearrangement joins TRBV27 to TRBJ1-6; 9 nucleotides line up with TRBD1. The CDR3 length is 17 residues. V gave up 2 bases and J gave up 1 base; unmatched junction bases: 3. CDR1 MNHEY and CDR2 SMNVEV come from the germline V gene (reference sequence).

V is TRBV6-5 and J is TRBJ1-3, with a possible D match to TRBD1 (6 bases). Germline CDR1 is MNHEY and CDR2 is SVGAGI. The V end lost 5 bases, the J end lost 0 bases, and 8 bases lay between the germline ends. The CDR3 consists of 14 residues. CDR3 sequence: CASSRGISGNTIYF. The CDR3 DNA is TGTGCCAGCAGTAGGGGGATCTCTGGAAACACCATATATTTT.

The chain is built from TRBV20-1 and TRBJ1-1; unclear D gene. V shed 6 bases and J shed 2 bases, with 7 bases lying between them. CDR1 is DFQATT and CDR2 is SNEGSKA in the germline V gene (reference sequence). The CDR3 length is 11 residues. The CDR3 DNA reads as TGCAGTGCCCCGGGAAACACTGAAGCTTTCTTT. Amino acid sequence: CSAPGNTEAFF.

This clone was recorded once. The CDR3 region is CASSPRAGGSSYEQYF. Here the CDR3 DNA reads TGTGCCAGCTCACCCCGGGCGGGGGGGAGCTCCTACGAGCAGTACTTC. The J gene is TRBJ2-7, the V gene TRBV18, with 9 bases fitting TRBD2. The CDR3 has 16 amino acids. Germline V lookup: CDR1 KGHSH, CDR2 LQKENI. V trimming: 3 bases; J trimming: 0 bases; junction bases outside the gene matches: 6.

The rearrangement joins TRBV6-2 or TRBV6-3 to TRBJ1-5, with TRBD1 as a possible D gene (5 bases). V was cut by 0 bases and J by 8 bases, with 17 bases left in between. There are 16 residues in the CDR3. Germline V gene sequence: CDR1 MNHEY, CDR2 SVGEGT. The CDR3 sequence is CASSYSVGDGGEPQHF. The CDR3, as DNA: TGTGCCAGCAGTTACTCGGTGGGTGACGGGGGGGAGCCCCAGCATTTT.

The J gene is TRBJ2-7, the V gene TRBV13; 7 bases align to TRBD1. Germline CDR1 PRHDT, CDR2 FYEKMQ (reference sequence). This CDR3 contains 14 residues. V was clipped by 5 bases and J by 3 bases; unmatched bases: 7. CDR3 amino acids: CASSRRDRIYEQYF. CDR3 DNA sequence: TGTGCCAGCAGCCGCCGGGACAGAATCTACGAGCAGTACTTC.

The gene calls are TRBV9 and TRBJ2-1; possible D gene TRBD1, 6 bases. The V and J ends lost 0 bases and 8 bases respectively, with 9 bases between them. The CDR3 runs 13 residues. The germline V gene has CDR1 SGDLS and CDR2 YYNGEE. CDR3 sequence (DNA): TGTGCCAGCAGCGTAGCGCCAGGGGATGAGCAGTTCTTC. Protein: CASSVAPGDEQFF.

The J gene is TRBJ1-4, the V gene TRBV30, with no clear D. The CDR3 has 12 residues. Trimming shortened V by 4 bases and J by 8 bases, and 11 bases separated the two germline ends. Germline V gene lookup returns CDR1 GTSNPN and CDR2 SVGIG (reference sequence). In DNA, the CDR3 is TGTGCCTGGAAGCCGGGTAGAGAAAAACTGTTTTTT. As protein: CAWKPGREKLFF.